The rows below give T cell receptor beta chains drawn from one sample of a study of blood T cell repertoires in COVID-19. Clones were read by immunoSEQ multiplex PCR, and TCRdb kept only the in-frame ones, dropping some. This table holds a few hundred thousand clones, more than 85% found once. Sequences were obtained from PBMCs or T cells enriched from blood (not recorded which). The origin of the receptors is a woman aged 25 to 39 who had recovered from COVID-19. CDR3s include the opening cysteine and the closing phenylalanine or tryptophan. D genes are given only for firm matches. Rows may omit the clone size; those that give it use once, few, many or a size class.

clone_size | j_call | d_call | v_call | cdr3_aa
. | TRBJ2-7 | TRBD2 | TRBV28 | CASSRFSGLYEQYF
. | TRBJ1-3 | . | TRBV4-1 | CASSQVHGAPGNTIYF
once | TRBJ1-1 | . | TRBV30 | CAWSVIRVNTEAFF
. | TRBJ1-2 | TRBD1 | TRBV19 | CASSHRGNYGYTF
once | TRBJ2-7 | . | TRBV3-1/TRBV3-2 | CASSQAGQAYEQYF
. | TRBJ2-1 | TRBD1 | TRBV7-8 | CASTGDRELDNEQFF
. | TRBJ2-5 | TRBD1 | TRBV5-1 | CASSGGTGVQETQYF
. | TRBJ1-6 | . | TRBV2 | CASSEDSQSLTYDNSPLHF
once | TRBJ1-1 | TRBD1 | TRBV11-2 | CASSGQGKGPEAFF
. | TRBJ1-5 | . | TRBV6-5 | CASSSQGGHQPQHF
. | TRBJ2-7 | TRBD1 | TRBV27 | CASRRQGENEQYF
. | TRBJ2-7 | . | TRBV19 | CASSPLGERYEQYF
. | TRBJ2-7 | TRBD2 | TRBV11-1 | CASSGGLEPYEQYF
. | TRBJ1-1 | . | TRBV2 | CASILDRLNTEAFF
. | TRBJ1-2 | . | TRBV6-5 | CATLTVAGTNYGYTF
. | TRBJ2-7 | TRBD1 | TRBV28 | CASSSRDRDSYEQYF
once | TRBJ1-2 | . | TRBV30 | CAWATGRNYGYTF
once | TRBJ2-3 | . | TRBV24-1 | CATSDPGGTSSTDTQYF
few | TRBJ1-2 | . | TRBV28 | CASSLWAGGGGYTF
. | TRBJ1-1 | . | TRBV5-1 | CASSLATGLNTEAFF
. | TRBJ2-7 | TRBD2 | TRBV9 | CASSPGTSGGYEQYF
. | TRBJ2-1 | TRBD1 | TRBV5-1 | CASRKNTGGSYNEQFF
once | TRBJ2-1 | TRBD2 | TRBV20-1 | CSASLWGGYNEQFF
. | TRBJ2-5 | TRBD1 | TRBV7-9 | CASSTRDREYETQYF
. | TRBJ2-7 | . | TRBV6-6 | CASSPLRGGGLTYEQYF
. | TRBJ2-1 | TRBD1 | TRBV11-2 | CASSLMDTGGNEQFF
. | TRBJ1-5 | TRBD1 | TRBV24-1 | CATSEAGTGPSNQPQHF
few | TRBJ1-2 | TRBD1 | TRBV10-2 | CASSETQGQGANGYTF
. | TRBJ1-1 | . | TRBV5-1 | CASSLELNTEAFF
. | TRBJ2-7 | TRBD1 | TRBV7-9 | CASSFGRTGGSLNSYEQYF
. | TRBJ2-3 | TRBD1 | TRBV7-2 | CASSFSTGASTDTQYF
. | TRBJ1-2 | TRBD1 | TRBV2 | CASSPRQGNPNYGYTF
. | TRBJ2-1 | . | TRBV9 | CASSVARDGGPAYNEQFF
once | TRBJ1-2 | . | TRBV5-1 | CASSLPHTRRPYGYTF
. | TRBJ2-2 | . | TRBV18 | CASSPPSKTNTGELFF
. | TRBJ2-1 | . | TRBV29-1 | CSVEPGIGNEQFF
. | TRBJ2-1 | . | TRBV29-1 | CSVEGQPSYNEQFF
. | TRBJ2-5 | . | TRBV23-1 | CASSHTDSQETQYF
. | TRBJ2-7 | TRBD2 | TRBV10-3 | CAISDTRESNEQYF
. | TRBJ1-2 | . | TRBV28 | CASSLRGGYTF
. | TRBJ2-7 | TRBD1 | TRBV5-1 | CASSIGQGLYEQYF
. | TRBJ1-2 | TRBD1 | TRBV2 | CASSLLDRVGGYTF
. | TRBJ2-5 | . | TRBV18 | CASSPSVGGGETQYF
. | TRBJ1-1 | TRBD1 | TRBV7-9 | CASSTTMDREATEAFF
. | TRBJ1-6 | TRBD1 | TRBV11-2 | CASSLDRGQSPLHF
. | TRBJ2-3 | . | TRBV19 | CASSMSRGISTDTQYF
. | TRBJ2-5 | . | TRBV23-1 | CASSQFPKETQYF